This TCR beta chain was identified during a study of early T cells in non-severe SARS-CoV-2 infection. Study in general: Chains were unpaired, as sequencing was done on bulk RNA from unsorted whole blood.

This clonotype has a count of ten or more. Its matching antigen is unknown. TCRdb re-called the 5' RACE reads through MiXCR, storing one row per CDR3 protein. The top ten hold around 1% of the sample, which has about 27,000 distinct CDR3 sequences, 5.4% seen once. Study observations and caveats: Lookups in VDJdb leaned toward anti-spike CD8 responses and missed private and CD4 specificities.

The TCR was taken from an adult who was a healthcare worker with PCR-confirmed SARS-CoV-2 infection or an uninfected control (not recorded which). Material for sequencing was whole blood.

The CDR3 sequence is CASSQDAGMNTEAFF. In DNA, the CDR3 is TGCGCCAGCAGCCAAGATGCAGGGATGAACACTGAAGCTTTCTTT. This chain uses TRBV4-3 with TRBJ1-1; the D gene is possibly TRBD1 (5 bases). CDR1 is LGHNA, CDR2 YSLEER, per germline. The CDR3 is 15 amino acids. Trimming cost V 0 bases and J 0 bases, with 8 bases left between them.